The rows below give T cell receptor beta chains drawn from one sample of a study of T cell responses to AZD1222 COVID-19 vaccine. Repertoires were generated with immunoSEQ multiplex PCR, while TCRdb's copy carries only in-frame clones and drops some. The sample comprises approximately 120,000 clones, 80% to 95% of which are singletons, and about 4.1% rests with the top ten. This specimen consisted of peripheral blood, obtained on day 0 of MenACWY control vaccination. Source of these receptors: an adult in good health. Both conserved end residues are part of each CDR3. D genes are given only for firm matches. Clone size appears in some rows only: once, few, many, or a class for an expanded clone.

17	TRBJ1-5	.	TRBV3-1/TRBV3-2	.	CASSQIGEHDSNQPQHF	TGTGCCAGCAGCCAAATCGGGGAACATGACTCCAATCAGCCCCAGCATTTT
16	TRBJ2-6	.	TRBV2	.	CATTPGRVAGANVLTF	TGTGCCACCACCCCAGGGAGAGTAGCCGGGGCCAACGTCCTGACTTTC
16	TRBJ2-7	.	TRBV15	TRBD2	CATSRVGASGSEEQYF	TGTGCCACCAGCAGAGTTGGTGCTAGCGGGAGTGAGGAGCAGTACTTC
14	TRBJ2-1	.	TRBV28	TRBD2	CASSSGTSYNEQFF	TGTGCCAGCAGTTCAGGGACTAGCTACAATGAGCAGTTCTTC
13	TRBJ1-1	.	TRBV19	.	CASTLGGQDEAFF	TGTGCCAGTACCCTAGGCGGGCAGGATGAAGCTTTCTTT
15	TRBJ2-2	medium-sized	TRBV6-4	TRBD2	CASSDRAGAAGELFF	TGTGCCAGCAGTGATCGGGCGGGAGCCGCCGGGGAGCTGTTTTTT
12	TRBJ2-3	few	TRBV19	.	CASRTSTDTQYF	TGTGCCAGTAGAACTAGCACAGATACGCAGTATTTT
18	TRBJ1-5	.	TRBV15	TRBD1	CATSIGTGSWGSNQPQHF	TGTGCCACCAGCATCGGGACAGGCTCCTGGGGTAGCAATCAGCCCCAGCATTTT
14	TRBJ1-2	.	TRBV6-4	TRBD1	CASRRTGRFGGYTF	TGTGCCAGCAGGAGGACAGGGCGTTTTGGAGGCTACACCTTC
15	TRBJ1-4	.	TRBV28	TRBD1	CASSLSGTGAEKLFF	TGTGCCAGCAGTTTATCCGGGACAGGGGCTGAAAAACTGTTTTTT
15	TRBJ2-3	.	TRBV7-2	.	CASSLRGFGTDTQYF	TGTGCCAGCAGCTTACGGGGGTTTGGTACAGATACGCAGTATTTT
14	TRBJ2-4	few	TRBV28	.	CASSRTSAKNIQYF	TGTGCCAGCAGTCGGACGTCAGCCAAAAACATTCAGTACTTC
11	TRBJ2-5	.	TRBV7-9	.	CASSSGSTQYF	TGTGCCAGCAGCTCAGGGAGTACCCAGTACTTC
15	TRBJ1-5	.	TRBV5-1	.	CASSLDGGPNQPQHF	TGCGCCAGCAGTTTGGATGGCGGTCCCAATCAGCCCCAGCATTTT
13	TRBJ1-2	.	TRBV27	.	CASSLSRDYGYTF	TGTGCCAGCAGTTTATCCAGGGATTATGGCTACACCTTC
16	TRBJ2-5	.	TRBV27	TRBD1	CASSLSLGQGVQTQYF	TGTGCCAGCAGTTTAAGTTTGGGACAGGGAGTCCAGACCCAGTACTTC
15	TRBJ1-1	.	TRBV6-6	.	CASSYSTGPSAEAFF	TGTGCCAGCAGTTACTCCACGGGGCCGTCGGCTGAAGCTTTCTTT
14	TRBJ1-5	.	TRBV19	TRBD1	CASSRDRADQPQHF	TGTGCCAGTAGCCGGGACAGGGCAGATCAGCCCCAGCATTTT
11	TRBJ2-1	.	TRBV10-3	.	CAISRDNEQFF	TGTGCCATCAGCAGGGACAATGAGCAGTTCTTC
12	TRBJ2-7	.	TRBV20-1	.	CSASPDFYEQYF	TGCAGTGCTAGTCCGGACTTTTACGAGCAGTACTTC